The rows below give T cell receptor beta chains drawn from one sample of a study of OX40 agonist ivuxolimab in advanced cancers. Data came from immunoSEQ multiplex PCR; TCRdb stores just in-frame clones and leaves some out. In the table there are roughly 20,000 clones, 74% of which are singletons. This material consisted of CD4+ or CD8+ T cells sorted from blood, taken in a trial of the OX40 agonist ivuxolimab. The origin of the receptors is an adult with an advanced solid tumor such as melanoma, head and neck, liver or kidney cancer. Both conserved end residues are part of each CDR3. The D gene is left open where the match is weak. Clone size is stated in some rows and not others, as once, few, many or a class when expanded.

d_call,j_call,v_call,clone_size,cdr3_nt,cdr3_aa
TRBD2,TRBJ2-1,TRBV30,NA,TGTGCCTGGGGGAGGGATAACAATGAGCAGTTCTTC,CAWGRDNNEQFF
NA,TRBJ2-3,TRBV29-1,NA,TGCAGCGTTGGAGGGAACACAGATACGCAGTATTTT,CSVGGNTDTQYF
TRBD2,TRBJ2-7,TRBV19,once,TGTGCCAGTAGTATGATCGGACTAGCGGGCGAGCAGTACTTC,CASSMIGLAGEQYF
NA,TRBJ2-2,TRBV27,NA,TGTGCCAGCGGGCAGGACACTCCAAACACCGGGGAGCTGTTTTTT,CASGQDTPNTGELFF
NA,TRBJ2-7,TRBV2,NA,TGTGCCAGCAGTGAAACAGTTATCCAAGACTACGAGCAGTACTTC,CASSETVIQDYEQYF
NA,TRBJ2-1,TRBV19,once,TGTGCCAGTAGTATAGGTAGGAACACCTACAATGAGCAGTTCTTC,CASSIGRNTYNEQFF
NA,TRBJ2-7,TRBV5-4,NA,TGTGCCAGCAGGTCAGAGGGAGGCTACGAGCAGTACTTC,CASRSEGGYEQYF
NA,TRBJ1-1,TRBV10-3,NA,TGTGCCATCAGTACGGACAGCGTCTACACTGAAGCTTTCTTT,CAISTDSVYTEAFF
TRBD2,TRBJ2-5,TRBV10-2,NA,TGCGCCGCACGCCCCGGGACTAGCGAGACCCAGTACTTC,CAARPGTSETQYF
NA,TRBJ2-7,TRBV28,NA,TGTGCCACCTCTGGGGGCCTCTACGAGCAGTACTTC,CATSGGLYEQYF
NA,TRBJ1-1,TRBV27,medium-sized,TGTGCCAGCAGTTTATATCGACGGGGGAACACTGAAGCTTTCTTT,CASSLYRRGNTEAFF
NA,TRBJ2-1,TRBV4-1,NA,TGCGCCAGCAGCCAGGAGGGGCACAATGAGCAGTTCTTC,CASSQEGHNEQFF
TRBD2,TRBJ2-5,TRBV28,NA,TGTGCCAGCAGTCTCCGGAGGCGGGAGAAAGAGACCCAGTACTTC,CASSLRRREKETQYF
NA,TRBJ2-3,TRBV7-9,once,TGTGCCAGCAGCCCCCCTCAATATTTT,CASSPPQYF
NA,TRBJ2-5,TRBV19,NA,TGTGCCAGTAGTATATGGGGGCAAGAGACCCAGTACTTC,CASSIWGQETQYF
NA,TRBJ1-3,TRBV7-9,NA,TGTGCCAGCAGCTTTGAGGGCTCTGGAAACACCATATATTTT,CASSFEGSGNTIYF
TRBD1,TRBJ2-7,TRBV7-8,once,TGTGCCAGCAGCTCCTGGACAGGGGAGGCCGAGCAGTACTTC,CASSSWTGEAEQYF
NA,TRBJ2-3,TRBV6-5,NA,TGTGCCAGCACCCCGTTTGAGGCAAGCACAGATACGCAGTATTTT,CASTPFEASTDTQYF
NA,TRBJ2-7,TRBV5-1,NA,TGCGCCAGCAGATTGCCAGCCTCCTACGAGCAGTACTTC,CASRLPASYEQYF
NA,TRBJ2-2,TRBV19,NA,TGTGCCAGTAGTATAGACAGGGGCGGCGGGGAGCTGTTTTTT,CASSIDRGGGELFF
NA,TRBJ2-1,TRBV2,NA,TGTGCCAGCAGTGAATCCTCCGGGACATACTACAATGAGCAGTTCTTC,CASSESSGTYYNEQFF
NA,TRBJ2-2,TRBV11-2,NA,TGTGCCAGCAGCCAAGGCGGCGCGCCGGGGGAGGCCGCCGGGGAGCTGTTTTTT,CASSQGGAPGEAAGELFF
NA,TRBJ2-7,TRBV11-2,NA,TGTGCCAGCAGCCCCTCCGCGGGTAGAACCGACTACGAGCAGTACTTC,CASSPSAGRTDYEQYF
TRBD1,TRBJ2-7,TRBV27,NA,TGTGCCAGCAGTTTATCGTGGACAGGGACCTACGAGCAGTACTTC,CASSLSWTGTYEQYF
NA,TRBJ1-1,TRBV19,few,TGTGCCAGTAGTATCTCCAGGGACACTGAAGCTTTCTTT,CASSISRDTEAFF
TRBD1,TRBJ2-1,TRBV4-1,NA,TGCGCCAGCAGCCAAGGACAGGGAAGAGATGAGCAGTTCTTC,CASSQGQGRDEQFF
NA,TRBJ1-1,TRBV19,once,TGTGCCAGTAGTATTTTGCAGAACACTGAAGCTTTCTTT,CASSILQNTEAFF
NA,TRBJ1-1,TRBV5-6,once,TGTGCCAGCAGCTTTCGATATATGAACACTGAAGCTTTCTTT,CASSFRYMNTEAFF
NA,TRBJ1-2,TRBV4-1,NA,TGCGCCAGCAGCTTCTATGTCGGATTGGGGGGGCCTGGTGGCTACACCTTC,CASSFYVGLGGPGGYTF
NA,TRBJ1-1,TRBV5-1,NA,TGCGCCAGCAGCTTCCGGGAGTCGGACTATGATACTTTCTTT,CASSFRESDYDTFF
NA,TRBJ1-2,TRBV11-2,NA,TGTGCCAGCAGCTTAGCACTTCCCTCACGCGTCCCTCTCCTCAGCTCCTTC,CASSLALPSRVPLLSSF
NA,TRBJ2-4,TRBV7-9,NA,TGTGCCAGCAGCCCCCGAGTAGCCAAAAACATTCAGTACTTC,CASSPRVAKNIQYF
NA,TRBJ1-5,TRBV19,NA,TGTGCCAGTAGTATCCGGGACAACAATCAGCCCCAGCATTTT,CASSIRDNNQPQHF
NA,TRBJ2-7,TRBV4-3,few,TGCGCCAGCAGCCAGTTAATAGACACCACCTACGAGCAGTACTTC,CASSQLIDTTYEQYF
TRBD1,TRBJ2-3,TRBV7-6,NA,TGTGCCAGCGTCAGGGGGCTGGGCCCTACAGATACGCAGTATTTT,CASVRGLGPTDTQYF
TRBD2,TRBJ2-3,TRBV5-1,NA,TGCGCCAGCAGCTACCCCGGGACGGAGTCAGAGCGGGACACAGATACGCAGTATTTT,CASSYPGTESERDTDTQYF
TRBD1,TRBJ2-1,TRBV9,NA,TGTGCCAGCAGCGTAGGGGACAGCTTATACAATGAGCAGTTCTTC,CASSVGDSLYNEQFF
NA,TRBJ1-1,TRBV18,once,TGTGCCAGCTCACCACCTAGGGGAAAGGGGACTGAAGCTTTCTTT,CASSPPRGKGTEAFF
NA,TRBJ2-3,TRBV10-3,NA,TGTGCCATCAGTGAAAAGGGTTCAGATACGCAGTATTTT,CAISEKGSDTQYF
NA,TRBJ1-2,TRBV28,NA,TGTGCCAGCAGTCTCCTGACCGGAGGCTACACCTTC,CASSLLTGGYTF
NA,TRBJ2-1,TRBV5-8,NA,TGTGCCAGCAGCCGACGGGGGGCTGAGCAGTTCTTC,CASSRRGAEQFF
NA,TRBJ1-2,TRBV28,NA,TGTGCCAGCAGTTTGGACGGCCCCTATGGCTACACCTTC,CASSLDGPYGYTF
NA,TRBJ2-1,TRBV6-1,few,TGTGCCAGCAGTGAGTACGTTCGTGGGCTCTTCTTC,CASSEYVRGLFF
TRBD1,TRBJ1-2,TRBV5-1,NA,TGCGCCACCCCGGGACAGGGGGCGTCCGGCTACACCTTC,CATPGQGASGYTF
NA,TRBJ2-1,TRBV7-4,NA,TGTGCCAGCAGGGACAACCCTTACAATGAGCAGTTCTTC,CASRDNPYNEQFF
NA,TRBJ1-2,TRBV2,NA,TGTGCCAGCAGTGAAGCAAGGGGGGGGAACTATGGCTACACCTTC,CASSEARGGNYGYTF
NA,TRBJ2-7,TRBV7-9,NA,TGTGCCAGCAGCCCACAAAGTCTGGCAGGCGAGCAGTACTTC,CASSPQSLAGEQYF